This T cell receptor (beta chain) was documented in a study of STAT3 mutations in large granular lymphocyte leukemia. Overall study context: Over half of T-LGLL patients had one or more immunosuppressive regimens. Study-level findings and limits: In several patients, dominant TCR clone burden exceeded STAT3 mutant burden, suggesting STAT3 mutation arose secondarily. In T-cell large granular lymphocyte leukemia, about half of patients showed multiple immunodominant subclonotypes.

Libraries were prepared by immunoSEQ multiplex PCR; TCRdb keeps only in-frame clonotypes and omits some of them. The table records roughly 2,500 clones, 50% to 75% of them present only once. In its sample, this clone was seen a few times. The antigen remains undetermined. V was clipped by 3 bases and J by 8 bases; unmatched bases: 7. CDR1 is GTSNPN and CDR2 is SVGIG in the germline V gene (reference sequence). The CDR3 is made up of 14 amino acids. V gene TRBV30 combines with J gene TRBJ1-4, with 9 bases matching TRBD1. The sample was peripheral blood mononuclear cells. The TCR comes from a man between 60 and 75 years old with T-cell large granular lymphocyte leukemia. Some clones in this sample may be carry-over from other donors' samples. CDR3: CAWSPGTGREKLFF. CDR3 nucleotide sequence: TGTGCCTGGAGCCCCGGGACAGGGAGGGAAAAACTGTTTTTT.